A selection of T cell receptor beta chains follows, all from one sample in a study of early T cells in non-severe SARS-CoV-2 infection. TCRdb itself ran the 5' RACE reads through MiXCR, one entry per CDR3 protein. The sample lists around 46,000 distinct CDR3 sequences, 5.6% occurring once. Sequenced: whole blood. The receptors here all came from an adult who was a healthcare worker with PCR-confirmed SARS-CoV-2 infection or an uninfected control (not recorded which). Both conserved end residues are part of each CDR3. Fields, in order: D gene, V gene, clone size, J gene, CDR3 protein, CDR3 DNA. D genes are given only for firm matches. Size tells how often a clone was seen (once, few, many) or the class of an expanded clone, and some rows leave it out.

NA	TRBV7-3	many	TRBJ1-1	CASSLTGGKDVLRVF	TGTGCCAGCAGCTTAACGGGAGGAAAGGACGTCCTGAGGGTCTTT
NA	TRBV5-1	NA	TRBJ1-2	CASSPVWIPTNYGYTF	TGCGCCAGCAGCCCCGTCTGGATCCCGACTAACTATGGCTACACCTTC
NA	TRBV6-1	many	TRBJ1-5	CASSGGRTREPQHF	TGTGCCAGCAGTGGAGGGAGGACCCGGGAGCCCCAGCATTTT
TRBD1	TRBV29-1	many	TRBJ1-1	CSVDRDRGRTEAFF	TGCAGCGTTGACAGGGACAGGGGGAGGACTGAAGCTTTCTTT
TRBD1	TRBV5-4	many	TRBJ1-1	CASSPRTGENTEAFF	TGTGCCAGCAGCCCGAGGACAGGGGAGAACACTGAAGCTTTCTTT
NA	TRBV19	many	TRBJ2-7	CASSISSAGPFYEQYF	TGTGCCAGTAGTATCTCCTCAGCTGGACCTTTCTACGAGCAGTACTTC
NA	TRBV29-1	many	TRBJ2-7	CSVEDPDPYEQYF	TGCAGCGTTGAAGATCCGGACCCCTACGAGCAGTACTTC
NA	TRBV10-2	many	TRBJ1-5	CASGYGRQSSNQPQHF	TGCGCCAGCGGGTACGGTAGACAGTCTAGCAATCAGCCCCAGCATTTT
TRBD1	TRBV18	many	TRBJ2-3	CASSPGQGGIDTQYF	TGTGCCAGCTCACCAGGACAGGGAGGAATAGATACGCAGTATTTT
NA	TRBV11-2	many	TRBJ2-2	CASSPAPPELFF	TGTGCCAGCAGTCCTGCCCCGCCCGAGCTGTTTTTT
TRBD2	TRBV5-1	many	TRBJ2-3	CASSLEGGPTDTQYF	TGCGCCAGCAGCTTGGAGGGAGGGCCCACAGATACGCAGTATTTT
NA	TRBV7-9	few	TRBJ1-2	CASSRPEGNYGYTF	TGTGCCAGCAGCCGCCCGGAGGGTAACTATGGCTACACCTTC
NA	TRBV7-2	few	TRBJ1-1	CASSPVREAFF	TGTGCCAGCAGCCCAGTTAGGGAAGCTTTCTTT